This entry lists 3 T cell receptor beta chains sequenced from one sample in a study of shared clonotypes between healthy human individuals (dated by TCRdb to 2018 to 2020). Library method: the immunoSEQ multiplex PCR assay. TCRdb obtained this table from immuneACCESS and retained in-frame rearrangements with V and J assigned. These tables miss some clones; where compared with another copy, unresolved V genes account for less than half of the shortfall, and the remainder is unexplained. The sample profile shows 1.5 million to 2.5 million clones; about 95% of them were found once. The ten largest clones add up to roughly 1% of the sample. For the CD8 naive samples, CD45RO-negative cells were positively selected for CCR7, yielding a CD45RA+CCR7+ population from which TemRA cells were excluded. The sequenced sample was naive CD8+ T cells sorted from blood. Sample cell subset or site, as interpreted from the label and publication: CD45RA+CCR7+. Every receptor here comes from a man between 18 and 29 years old in good health.

This chain links TRBV7-8 with TRBJ2-7; 7 bases line up with TRBD2. J lost 5 bases, V lost 5 bases, and 9 bases had no gene match. CDR3 size: 14 residues. The germline CDR1 and CDR2 sequences are SGHVS and FQNEAQ. CDR3: CASSPGGEGDEQYF. Written as DNA, the CDR3 is TGTGCCAGCAGCCCGGGGGGTGAAGGAGACGAGCAGTACTTC.

The chain carries TRBV6-5 and TRBJ1-6; D is unclear. Deletions cut 8 bases from V and 2 bases from J, with 13 bases between. CDR3 length equals 15 residues. The germline V gene has CDR1 MNHEY and CDR2 SVGAGI. The DNA for the CDR3 is TGTGCCAGCCTCAAAAGAGTGACCTATAATTCACCCCTCCACTTT. This translates into CASLKRVTYNSPLHF.

J is TRBJ2-7 and V is TRBV13; D is undetermined. Trimming stripped 7 bases from V and 1 base from J, with 11 bases between. Germline V gene sequence: CDR1 PRHDT, CDR2 FYEKMQ (reference sequence). This CDR3 is built from 13 residues. CDR3 coding DNA: TGTGCCAGCACCGGAGCGCCATCCTACGAGCAGTACTTC. It translates to CASTGAPSYEQYF. Full variable domain (remainder filled in from reference TRBV13 and TRBJ2-7): AAGVIQSPRHLIKEKRETATLKCYPIPRHDTVYWYQQGPGQDPQFLISFYEKMQSDKGSIPDRFSAQQFSDYHSELNMSSLELGDSALYFCASTGAPSYEQYFGPGTRLTVT.